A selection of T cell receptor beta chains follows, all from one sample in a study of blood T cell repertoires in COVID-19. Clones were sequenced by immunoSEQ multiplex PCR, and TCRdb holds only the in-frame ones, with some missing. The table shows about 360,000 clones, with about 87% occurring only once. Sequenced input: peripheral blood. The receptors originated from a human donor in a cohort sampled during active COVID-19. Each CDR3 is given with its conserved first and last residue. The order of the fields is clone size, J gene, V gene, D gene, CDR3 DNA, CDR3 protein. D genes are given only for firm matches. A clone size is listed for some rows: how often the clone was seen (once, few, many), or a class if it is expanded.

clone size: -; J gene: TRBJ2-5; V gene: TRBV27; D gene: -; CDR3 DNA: TGTGCCAGCAGTCGGCCAGGGATGGCAGAGACCCAGTACTTC; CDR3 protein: CASSRPGMAETQYF
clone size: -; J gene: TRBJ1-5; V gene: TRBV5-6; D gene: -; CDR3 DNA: TGTGCCAGCAGCTTGGGACAGCGCAATAGCAATCAGCCCCAGCATTTT; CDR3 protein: CASSLGQRNSNQPQHF
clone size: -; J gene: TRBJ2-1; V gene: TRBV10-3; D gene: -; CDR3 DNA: TGTGCCATCACTATGGGGGCAAACTCCTACAATGAGCAGTTCTTC; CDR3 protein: CAITMGANSYNEQFF
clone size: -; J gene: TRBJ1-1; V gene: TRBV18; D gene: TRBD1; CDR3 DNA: TGTGCCAGCTTTGGACAGGGGGCTGGGAACACTGAAGCTTTCTTT; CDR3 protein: CASFGQGAGNTEAFF
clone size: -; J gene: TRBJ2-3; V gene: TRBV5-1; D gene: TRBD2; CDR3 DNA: TGCGCCAGCAGCTTGCGGGTAGCGGGAGGGAATACGCAGTATTTT; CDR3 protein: CASSLRVAGGNTQYF
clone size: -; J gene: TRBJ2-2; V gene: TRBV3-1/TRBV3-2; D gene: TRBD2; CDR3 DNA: TGTGCCAGCAGCCCAGCGGGAGTCGAAACCGGGGAGCTGTTTTTT; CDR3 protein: CASSPAGVETGELFF
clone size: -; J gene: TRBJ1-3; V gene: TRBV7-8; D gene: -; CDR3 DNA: TGTGCCAGCAGCCCTATGAGGGACATAGGAAACACCATATATTTT; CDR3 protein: CASSPMRDIGNTIYF
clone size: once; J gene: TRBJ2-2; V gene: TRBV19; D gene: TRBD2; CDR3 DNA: TGTGCCACACGGTTGGTAGCGGGAGGAAACGCGAACACCGGGGAGCTGTTTTTT; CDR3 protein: CATRLVAGGNANTGELFF
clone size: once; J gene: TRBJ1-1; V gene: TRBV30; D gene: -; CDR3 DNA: TGTGCCTGGAGTTATACAGGGTTTACTGAAGCTTTCTTT; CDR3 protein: CAWSYTGFTEAFF
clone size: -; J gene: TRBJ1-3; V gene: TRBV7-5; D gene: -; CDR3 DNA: TGTGCCAGAAGCTTAGGCCTCGGGGAGGAATTCCTCTCTGGAAACACCATATATTTT; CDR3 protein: CARSLGLGEEFLSGNTIYF
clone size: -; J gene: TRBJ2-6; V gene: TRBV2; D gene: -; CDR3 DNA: TGTGCCAGCAGTGAAGCCTACTCTGGGGCCAACGTCCTGACTTTC; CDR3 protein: CASSEAYSGANVLTF
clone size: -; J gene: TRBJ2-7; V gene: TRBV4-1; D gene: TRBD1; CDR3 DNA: TGCGCCAGCAGCCAACCCTTTCGGACAGGGGGCCCACTAGGCCAGGAGCAGTACTTC; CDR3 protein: CASSQPFRTGGPLGQEQYF
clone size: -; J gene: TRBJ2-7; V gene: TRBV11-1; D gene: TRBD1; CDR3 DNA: TGTGCCAGCAGCTCCCTCGGACAGGGGAGGGAACACGAGCAGTACTTC; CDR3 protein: CASSSLGQGREHEQYF
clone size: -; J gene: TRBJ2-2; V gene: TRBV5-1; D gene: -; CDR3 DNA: TGCGCCAGCAGCTTCAGGACAGTAAACACCGGGGAGCTGTTTTTT; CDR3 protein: CASSFRTVNTGELFF
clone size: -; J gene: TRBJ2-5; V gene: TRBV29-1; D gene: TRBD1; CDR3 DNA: TGCAGCGTTCGGGACAGGGGTCCCCAAGAGACCCAGTACTTC; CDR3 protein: CSVRDRGPQETQYF
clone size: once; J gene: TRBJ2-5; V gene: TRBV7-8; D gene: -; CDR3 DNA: TGTGCCAGCAGCCGGGGGAGCCAGGAGACCCAGTACTTC; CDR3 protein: CASSRGSQETQYF
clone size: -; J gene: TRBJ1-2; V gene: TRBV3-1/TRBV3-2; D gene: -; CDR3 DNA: TGTGCCAGCAGTGAACAGGGTAGAGGGAACTATGGCTACACCTTC; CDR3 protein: CASSEQGRGNYGYTF
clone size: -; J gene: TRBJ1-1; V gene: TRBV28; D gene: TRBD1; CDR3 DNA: TGTGCCAGCAGAACTCCCGGACAGGGGAGCACTGAAGCTTTCTTT; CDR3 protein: CASRTPGQGSTEAFF
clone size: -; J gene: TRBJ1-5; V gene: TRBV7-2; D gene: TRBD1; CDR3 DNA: TGTGCCAGCAGCTTTCAACAGGGGGTAGGTCAGCCCCAGCATTTT; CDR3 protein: CASSFQQGVGQPQHF
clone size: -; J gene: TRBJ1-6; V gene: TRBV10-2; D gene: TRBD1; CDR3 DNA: TGCGCCAGCAGTTCTCCGGGACAGGGGGCTCCGAGAGAGGCGTTCTCCTATAATTCACCCCTCCACTTT; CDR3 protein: CASSSPGQGAPREAFSYNSPLHF
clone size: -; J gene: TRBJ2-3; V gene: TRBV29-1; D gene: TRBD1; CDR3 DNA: TGCAGCGTACAGCAGGGGGCGAGGTTGACAGATACGCAGTATTTT; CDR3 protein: CSVQQGARLTDTQYF
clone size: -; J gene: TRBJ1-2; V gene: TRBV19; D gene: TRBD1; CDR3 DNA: TGTGCCACCGAGGGGGACAGCCGGTATGGCTACACCTTC; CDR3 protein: CATEGDSRYGYTF
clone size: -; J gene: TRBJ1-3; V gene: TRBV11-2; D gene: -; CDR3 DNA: TGTGCCAGCAGCTTAATTCGGACTGTCTCTGGAAACACCATATATTTT; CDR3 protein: CASSLIRTVSGNTIYF
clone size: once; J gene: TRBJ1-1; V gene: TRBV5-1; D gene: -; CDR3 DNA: TGCGCCAGCAGCCCACAGGGCAACACTGAAGCTTTCTTT; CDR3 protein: CASSPQGNTEAFF
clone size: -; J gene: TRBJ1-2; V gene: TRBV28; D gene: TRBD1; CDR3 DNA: TGTGCCAGCAGTTTAGCCCCTGGACAGGGGGATGGCTACACCTTC; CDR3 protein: CASSLAPGQGDGYTF
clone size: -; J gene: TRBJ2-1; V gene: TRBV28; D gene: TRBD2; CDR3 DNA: TGTGCCAGCAGTTTGGAAGCTAGCGGGAGGTACTCCTACAATGAGCAGTTCTTC; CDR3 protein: CASSLEASGRYSYNEQFF
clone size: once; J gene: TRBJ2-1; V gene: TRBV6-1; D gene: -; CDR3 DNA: TGTGCCAGCAGTGAAAAGGGGTACAGGAGAAGCTCCTACAATGAGCAGTTCTTC; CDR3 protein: CASSEKGYRRSSYNEQFF
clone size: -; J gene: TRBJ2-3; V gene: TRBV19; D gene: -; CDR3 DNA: TGTGCCAGTAGTTTCTCGGGAGCCTACACAGATACGCAGTATTTT; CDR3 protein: CASSFSGAYTDTQYF
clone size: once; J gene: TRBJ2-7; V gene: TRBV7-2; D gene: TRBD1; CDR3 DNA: TGTGCCAGCAGCTCAAGGACAGGGGGCTACGAGCAGTACTTC; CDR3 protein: CASSSRTGGYEQYF
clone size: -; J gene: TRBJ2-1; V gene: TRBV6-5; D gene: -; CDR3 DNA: TGTGCCAGCGGTAGACAAACAGGCGATGAGCAGTTCTTC; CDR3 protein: CASGRQTGDEQFF
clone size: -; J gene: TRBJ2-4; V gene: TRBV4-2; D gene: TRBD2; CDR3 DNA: TGTGCCAGCAGCCAGGCACTAGCGACCGTCCCTCGGGCCAAAAACATTCAGTACTTC; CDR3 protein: CASSQALATVPRAKNIQYF
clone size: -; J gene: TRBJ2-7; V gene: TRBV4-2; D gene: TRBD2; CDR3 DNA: TGTGCCAGCAGCCATTCGGGGCATAGCGGGGGGGCCTACGAGCAGTACTTC; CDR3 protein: CASSHSGHSGGAYEQYF
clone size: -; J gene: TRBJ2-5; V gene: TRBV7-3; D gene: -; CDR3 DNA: TGTGCCAGCAGTCCCGGGACAACAGAGACCCAGTACTTC; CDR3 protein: CASSPGTTETQYF
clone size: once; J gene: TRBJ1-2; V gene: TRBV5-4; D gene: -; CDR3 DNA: TGTGCCAGCAGCTTCATGGGGGGGGGACACCTCGCCTACACCTTC; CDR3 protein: CASSFMGGGHLAYTF
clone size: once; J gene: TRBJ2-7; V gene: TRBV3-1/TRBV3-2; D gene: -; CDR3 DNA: TGTGCCAGCAGCCGCCGGGCAACAGGGTCGTTATACGAGCAGTACTTC; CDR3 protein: CASSRRATGSLYEQYF
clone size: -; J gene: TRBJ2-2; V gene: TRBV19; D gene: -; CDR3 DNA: TGTGCCAGTAATGTGCGGGAAGGGAACACCGGGGAGCTGTTTTTT; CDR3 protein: CASNVREGNTGELFF
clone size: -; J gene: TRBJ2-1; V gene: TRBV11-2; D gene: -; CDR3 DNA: TGTGCCAGCACCCAGGGGCCGAATGAGCAGTTCTTC; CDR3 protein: CASTQGPNEQFF
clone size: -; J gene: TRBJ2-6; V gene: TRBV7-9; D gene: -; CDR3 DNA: TGTGCCAGCAGCTTCCACTCTGGGGCCAACGTCCTGACTTTC; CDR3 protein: CASSFHSGANVLTF
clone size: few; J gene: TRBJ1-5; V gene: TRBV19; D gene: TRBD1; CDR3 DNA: TGTGCCAGTAGTACGACAGGGGGCAATCAGCCCCAGCATTTT; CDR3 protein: CASSTTGGNQPQHF
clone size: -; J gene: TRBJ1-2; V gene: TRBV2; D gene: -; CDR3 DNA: TGTGCCAGCAGAGAGTATGGCTACACCTTC; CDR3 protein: CASREYGYTF
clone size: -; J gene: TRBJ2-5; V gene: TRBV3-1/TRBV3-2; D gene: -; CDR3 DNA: TGTGCCAGCAGCCAATGGGGGGGGCTCGTCCAAGAGACCCAGTACTTC; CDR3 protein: CASSQWGGLVQETQYF
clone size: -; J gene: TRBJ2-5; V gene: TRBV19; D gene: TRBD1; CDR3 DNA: TGTGCCAGTAGTATCATCACAGGGGGCGCGGTGGAGACCCAGTACTTC; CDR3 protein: CASSIITGGAVETQYF
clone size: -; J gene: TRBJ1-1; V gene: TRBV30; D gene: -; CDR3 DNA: TGTGCCTGGAGTGTATTAGGGGTGGGCACTGAAGCTTTCTTT; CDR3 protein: CAWSVLGVGTEAFF
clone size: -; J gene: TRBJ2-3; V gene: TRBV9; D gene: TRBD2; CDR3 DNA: TGTGCCAGCAGCGTAGCCCTAGCGGGAGGGGCAGATACGCAGTATTTT; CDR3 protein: CASSVALAGGADTQYF
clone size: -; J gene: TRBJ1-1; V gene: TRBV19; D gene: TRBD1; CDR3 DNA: TGTGCCAGTACAAGACAGGGTCGGGGCACTGAAGCTTTCTTT; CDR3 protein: CASTRQGRGTEAFF
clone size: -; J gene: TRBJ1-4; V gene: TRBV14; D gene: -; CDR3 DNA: TGTGCCAGCAGCCAAGAAGCCACGGGTGGTGAAAAACTGTTTTTT; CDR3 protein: CASSQEATGGEKLFF
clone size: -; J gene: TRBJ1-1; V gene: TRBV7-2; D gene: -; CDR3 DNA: TGTGCCAGCAGCTTAGGAGGACTCAACACTGAAGCTTTCTTT; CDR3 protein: CASSLGGLNTEAFF
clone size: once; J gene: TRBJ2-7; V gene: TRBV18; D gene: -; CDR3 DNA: TGTGCCAGCTCACCACTAGGGGACTACGAGCAGTACTTC; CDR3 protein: CASSPLGDYEQYF